Each of the 21 T cell receptor beta chains below was sequenced from the same sample in a study of T cell repertoires in cytomegalovirus infection. TCRdb itself ran the reads through MiXCR, one entry per CDR3 protein. The sample consists of about 680,000 distinct CDR3 sequences, approximately 24% of them appearing once. Sequenced material: CD8+ T cells from PBMCs. These receptors came from a human donor in good health (CMV status not recorded). Some clones in this sample may be carry-over from other donors' samples.

This clonotype has ten or more counts. The genes are TRBV7-2 and TRBJ1-5, with a possible D match to TRBD1 (6 bases). V shed 5 bases and J shed 6 bases, with 11 bases lying between them. The germline gives CDR1 SGHTA, CDR2 FQGNSA. The CDR3 runs to 13 residues. CDR3 in DNA: TGTGCCAGCAGCACTACAGGGTTTCAGCCCCAGCATTTT. It specifies CASSTTGFQPQHF.

This clonotype was counted between two and nine times. The rearrangement joins TRBV6-2 or TRBV6-3 to TRBJ2-1; possibly TRBD2 for D (6 bases). Germline V gene data show CDR1 as MNHEY and CDR2 as SVGEGT. This CDR3 region has 14 residues. The germline V and J ends were trimmed by 7 bases and 4 bases, with 14 bases remaining between them. As DNA, the CDR3 is TGTGCCAGCACCACTCTGGGGGGTTACAATGAGCAGTTCTTC. As protein: CASTTLGGYNEQFF.

In its sample, this clonotype was seen a few times. This chain joins TRBV5-1 and TRBJ1-1; D is unresolved. The CDR3 has 15 amino acids. Germline assignment: CDR1 SGHRS and CDR2 YFSETQ. V gave up 2 bases and J gave up 3 bases, with 14 bases separating them. The CDR3 DNA is TGCGCCAGCAGCTTAGGTCACGGTATCGACACTGAAGCTTTCTTT. Translation gives CASSLGHGIDTEAFF.

This clonotype occurred many times. This chain connects TRBV24-1 to TRBJ2-1; 12 bases map to TRBD2. Germline CDR1 and CDR2: KGHDR and SFDVKD. V lost 5 bases, J lost 10 bases, and 11 bases stayed unmatched. There are 16 residues in the CDR3. CDR3 loop: CATSAETSGGSREQFF. In nucleotides, the CDR3 is TGTGCCACCAGTGCCGAGACTAGCGGGGGCTCTAGGGAGCAGTTCTTC.

The chain is built from TRBV18 and TRBJ1-2; TRBD1 agrees at 7 bases. V lost 3 bases, J lost 6 bases, and 13 bases stayed unmatched. The CDR3 spans 16 residues. Germline V gives CDR1 KGHSH, CDR2 LQKENI. The CDR3, as DNA: TGTGCCAGCTCACCGGGACAGTTTAAGGAGCGGGATGGCTACACCTTC. Protein product: CASSPGQFKERDGYTF.

This clonotype was detected a few times. The chain joins TRBV7-9 to TRBJ2-3, with D tentatively TRBD1 (5 bases). V was pared by 1 base and J by 4 bases, with 9 bases between. The V gene's germline CDR1 is SEHNR and CDR2 FQNEAQ (reference sequence). The CDR3 contains 14 residues. CDR3 sequence reads: CASSLGTLSDTQYF. The CDR3 coding sequence is TGTGCCAGCAGCTTAGGGACACTCTCAGATACGCAGTATTTT.

In its sample, this clonotype was seen many times. V usage is TRBV7-8 and J usage is TRBJ2-5, with D perhaps TRBD2 (6 bases). Germline V gene sequence: CDR1 SGHVS, CDR2 FQNEAQ. This CDR3 has 18 residues. Between the trimmed V and J ends, which lost 5 bases and 2 bases, there was a span of 24 bases. This CDR3 reads CASSPEVAAFPRQETQYF. CDR3 DNA: TGTGCCAGCAGCCCAGAGGTAGCGGCATTTCCCCGGCAAGAGACCCAGTACTTC.

This clonotype came up a few times. The chain uses TRBV2 and TRBJ2-1; D assignment may be TRBD1 or TRBD2 (5 bases each). Germline values: CDR1 SNHLY, CDR2 FYNNEI. CDR3 size: 16 residues. Trimming shortened V by 1 base and J by 7 bases, and 17 bases separated the two germline ends. The CDR3 spells CASSEGGAVYENEQFF. CDR3 nucleotide sequence: TGTGCCAGCAGTGAAGGAGGGGCGGTGTATGAAAATGAGCAGTTCTTC.

The V and J genes are TRBV7-9 and TRBJ2-5; 7 nucleotides match TRBD2. Germline CDR1 and CDR2: SEHNR and FQNEAQ (reference sequence). CDR3 size: 16 residues. Trimming at V came to 5 bases and at J to 1 base, leaving 10 bases not matched to a gene. The CDR3 DNA reads as TGTGCCAGCAGCCCCCAGCTCGGGGGGTTCCAAGAGACCCAGTACTTC. It translates to CASSPQLGGFQETQYF.

This clonotype was observed many times. The CDR3 sequence: CASSDYREAADTQYF. CDR3 bases: TGTGCCAGCAGTGACTACAGGGAAGCGGCAGATACGCAGTATTTT. The chain employs TRBV6-5 and TRBJ2-3; the D gene is possibly TRBD1 (6 bases). CDR1 MNHEY and CDR2 SVGAGI come from the germline V gene. V lost 5 bases and J lost 4, with 16 bases in between. The CDR3 has 15 amino acids.

CDR3 loop: CASSSGTGFIYGYTF. The CDR3 DNA reads TGTGCCAGCAGCTCCGGGACAGGGTTTATCTATGGCTACACCTTC. The rearrangement links TRBV7-9 to TRBJ1-2, with TRBD1 identical over 9 bases. Per germline, CDR1 SEHNR and CDR2 FQNEAQ (reference sequence). The CDR3 has 15 residues. V shed 4 bases and J 4 bases; nucleotides not matched to a gene: 7.

The rearrangement joins TRBV18 to TRBJ2-5; TRBD1 is a possible D gene (5 bases). Germline V gene lookup returns CDR1 KGHSH and CDR2 LQKENI. CDR3 length equals 14 residues. V shed 6 bases and J shed 4 bases, with 15 bases lying between them. CDR3 loop: CASSSQGTLETQYF. The CDR3 DNA reads as TGTGCCAGCTCGTCCCAGGGAACTCTAGAGACCCAGTACTTC.

At least ten counts were recorded for this clonotype. The chain employs TRBV7-9 and TRBJ1-1, with TRBD1 matching over 8 bases. V shed 5 bases and J 1 base; nucleotides not matched to a gene: 9. This CDR3 comprises 16 residues. Germline V CDR1 and CDR2: SEHNR, FQNEAQ (reference sequence). The CDR3 reads CASSTNTDRANTEAFF. CDR3 coding DNA: TGTGCCAGCAGCACGAATACGGACAGGGCGAACACTGAAGCTTTCTTT.

This clonotype turned up a few times. The chain carries TRBV6-2 or TRBV6-3 and TRBJ2-1, with a tentative D call TRBD2 (5 bases). Per the germline V gene, CDR1 is MNHEY and CDR2 is SVGEGT. This CDR3 contains 14 residues. V shed 6 bases and J shed 8 bases, with 17 bases lying between them. This CDR3 reads CASSPSSPLYEQFF. In nucleotides, the CDR3 is TGTGCCAGCAGCCCTAGCAGCCCCCTTTATGAGCAGTTCTTC.

V gene TRBV15 combines with J gene TRBJ2-2, with D perhaps matching TRBD1 or TRBD2 (5 bases each). Trimming pared 3 bases from V and 3 bases from J, leaving 11 bases between. The CDR3 sequence is 15 residues long. CDR1 and CDR2 from the germline V gene are LNHNV and YYDKDF (reference sequence). The CDR3 bases are TGTGCCACCAGCAGTAGGGGACGGGACACCGGGGAGCTGTTTTTT. This codes for CATSSRGRDTGELFF. The whole variable domain, filled in from reference TRBV15 and TRBJ2-2, reads DAMVIQNPRYQVTQFGKPVTLSCSQTLNHNVMYWYQQKSSQAPKLLFHYYDKDFNNEADTPDNFQSRRPNTSFCFLDIRSPGLGDTAMYLCATSSRGRDTGELFFGEGSRLTVL.

This clonotype was found a few times. The V and J genes are TRBV6-2 or TRBV6-3 and TRBJ2-5; D is undetermined. Trimming removed 2 bases at V and 1 base at J, with 8 bases between. This CDR3 region has 14 residues. The V gene's germline CDR1 is MNHEY and CDR2 SVGEGT. CDR3 DNA: TGTGCCAGCAGTTACACCGCAACCCAAGAGACCCAGTACTTC. It specifies CASSYTATQETQYF.

A note on this clonotype: An end of the junction does not agree with germline; a read error may underlie this. This chain uses TRBV6-6 with TRBJ2-1, with D possibly being TRBD1 (5 bases). CDR3 size: 15 residues. CDR1 is MNHNY and CDR2 is SVGAGI in the germline V gene (reference sequence). The CDR3, as DNA: TGTGCCAGCTGTTACTCCGACAGCTCCTACAATGAGCAGTTCTTC. Translated: CASCYSDSSYNEQFF.

This clonotype was counted between two and nine times. The chain has TRBV12-5 and TRBJ2-5, with 8 bases aligning to TRBD1. Looked up from germline, CDR1 is LGHNT and CDR2 is FRNRAP. Germline trimming cut 4 bases from V and 3 bases from J; bases unmatched to any gene: 1. The CDR3 sequence is 13 residues long. CDR3 in amino acids: CASGSDREETQYF. CDR3 bases: TGTGCTAGTGGTTCGGACAGGGAAGAGACCCAGTACTTC.

This clonotype was observed many times. The rearrangement joins TRBV6-2 or TRBV6-3 to TRBJ1-5; 7 nucleotides match TRBD1. The germline V gene encodes CDR1 MNHEY and CDR2 SVGEGT. The CDR3 covers 13 residues. V lost 11 bases and J lost 3; bases outside the gene matches: 7. This chain's CDR3 is CAGGTAYNQPQHF. CDR3 nucleotide sequence: TGTGCCGGCGGGACAGCATACAATCAGCCCCAGCATTTT.

The chain employs TRBV6-8 and TRBJ1-5, with TRBD1 identical over 7 bases. Germline CDR1 and CDR2: MNHGY and SAAAGT. The CDR3 totals 14 residues. The J segment lost 11 bases and the V segment lost 6 bases, leaving 13 bases of the junction unmatched. CDR3 coding DNA: TGTGCCAGCAGGGGCCAGGACAGGCGCCAGTCCCAGCATTTT. Translating it yields CASRGQDRRQSQHF.

V is TRBV7-3 and J is TRBJ2-2; the match to TRBD2 covers 10 bases. The CDR3 is 16 amino acids. The germline gives CDR1 SGHTA, CDR2 FQGTGA. V was pared by 5 bases and J by 5 bases, with 8 bases of the junction left unmatched. This chain's CDR3 is CASSDTSGAWTGELFF. The CDR3 bases are TGTGCCAGCAGCGATACTAGCGGGGCCTGGACCGGGGAGCTGTTTTTT.